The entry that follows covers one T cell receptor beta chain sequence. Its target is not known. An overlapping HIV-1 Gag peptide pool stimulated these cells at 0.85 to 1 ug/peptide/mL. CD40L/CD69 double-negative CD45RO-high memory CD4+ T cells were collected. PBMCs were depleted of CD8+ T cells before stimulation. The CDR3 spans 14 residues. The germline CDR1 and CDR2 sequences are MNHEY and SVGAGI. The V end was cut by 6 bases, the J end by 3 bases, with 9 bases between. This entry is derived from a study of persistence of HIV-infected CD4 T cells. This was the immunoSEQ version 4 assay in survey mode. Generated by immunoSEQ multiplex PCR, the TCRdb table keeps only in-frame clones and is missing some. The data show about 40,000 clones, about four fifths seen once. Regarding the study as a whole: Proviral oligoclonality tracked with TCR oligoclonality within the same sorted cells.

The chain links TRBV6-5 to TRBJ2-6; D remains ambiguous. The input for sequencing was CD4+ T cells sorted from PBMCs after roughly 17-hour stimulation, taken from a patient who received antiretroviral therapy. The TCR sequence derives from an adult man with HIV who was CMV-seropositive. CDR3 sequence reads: CASSAASGANVLTF. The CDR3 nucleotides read TGTGCCAGCAGCGCAGCAAGTGGGGCCAACGTCCTGACTTTC.